One and the same sample provided the 5 T cell receptor beta chains below, sequenced in a study of cytomegalovirus exposure and HLA in healthy donors. The study ran its PCR with 60 Vbeta and 13 Jbeta primers. Clones were sequenced by immunoSEQ multiplex PCR, and TCRdb holds only the in-frame ones, with some missing. This sample's table has under 85,000 clones. The sequenced material came from PBMCs. The receptors were sampled from a boy between 5 and 17 years old in good health and CMV-seronegative.

The chain uses TRBV10-3 and TRBJ1-6; 8 bases line up with TRBD1. The V gene end was trimmed by 8 bases and the J gene end by 14 bases; junction bases not matched to a gene: 14. Germline assignment: CDR1 ENHRY and CDR2 SYGVKD. The CDR3 extends over 14 amino acids. CDR3 sequence reads: CAIGWGQASLTLHF. CDR3 in DNA: TGTGCCATCGGTTGGGGACAGGCTAGCCTCACCCTCCACTTT.

V usage is TRBV4-1 and J usage is TRBJ2-5; D unresolved. CDR3 length: 13 amino acids. The V gene lost 0 bases and the J gene lost 5 bases, with 7 bases spanning the gap. Germline CDR1 MGHRA, CDR2 YSYEKL. DNA for the CDR3: TGCGCCAGCAGCCAAGAGTACTTTGAGACCCAGTACTTC. As protein: CASSQEYFETQYF.

J is TRBJ1-2 and V is TRBV6-4; the match to TRBD1 covers 7 bases. There are 14 residues in the CDR3. The J segment lost 10 bases and the V segment lost 3 bases, leaving 11 bases of the junction unmatched. Germline lookup yields CDR1 MRHNA and CDR2 SNTAGT. Written as DNA, the CDR3 is TGTGCCAGCAGTGAAATTTGGGACAGATTATTCTACACCTTC. It codes for CASSEIWDRLFYTF.

The rearrangement links TRBV19 to TRBJ2-5, with D perhaps TRBD2 (5 bases). The CDR3 has 16 amino acids. With 4 bases removed from V and 2 bases from J, the gap between germline ends came to 17 bases. Germline V gene data show CDR1 as LNHDA and CDR2 as SQIVND (reference sequence). The CDR3 DNA reads as TGTGCCAGTAGTAAGGAGGTCTCTATTGCTCAAGAGACCCAGTACTTC. Amino acids: CASSKEVSIAQETQYF.

J is TRBJ1-4 and V is TRBV7-9; D might be TRBD1 (5 bases). The CDR3 contains 15 residues. V was trimmed by 3 bases and J by 4 bases, leaving 12 bases between them. Germline V CDR1 and CDR2: SEHNR, FQNEAQ (reference sequence). CDR3 nucleotides: TGTGCCAGCAGCTTCTGGACGGACATTAATGAAAAACTGTTTTTT. Translation gives CASSFWTDINEKLFF. Looking up the rest from reference TRBV7-9 and TRBJ1-4 gives the full variable domain: DTGVSQNPRHKITKRGQNVTFRCDPISEHNRLYWYRQTLGQGPEFLTYFQNEAQLEKSRLLSDRFSAERPKGSFSTLEIQRTEQGDSAMYLCASSFWTDINEKLFFGSGTQLSVL.